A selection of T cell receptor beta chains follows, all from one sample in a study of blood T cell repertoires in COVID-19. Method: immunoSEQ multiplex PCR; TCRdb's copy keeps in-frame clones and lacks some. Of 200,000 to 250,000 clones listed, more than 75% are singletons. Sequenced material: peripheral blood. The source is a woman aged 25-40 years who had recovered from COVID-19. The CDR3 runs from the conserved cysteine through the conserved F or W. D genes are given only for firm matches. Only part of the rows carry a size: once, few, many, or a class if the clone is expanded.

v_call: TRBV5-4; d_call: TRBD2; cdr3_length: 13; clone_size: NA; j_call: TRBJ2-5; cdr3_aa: CASSFSGEETQYF; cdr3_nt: TGTGCCAGCAGCTTCAGCGGGGAGGAGACCCAGTACTTC
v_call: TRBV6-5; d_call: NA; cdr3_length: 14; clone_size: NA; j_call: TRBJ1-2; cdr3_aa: CASSPAGGRSGYTF; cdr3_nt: TGTGCCAGCAGCCCCGCGGGGGGGAGGTCTGGCTACACCTTC
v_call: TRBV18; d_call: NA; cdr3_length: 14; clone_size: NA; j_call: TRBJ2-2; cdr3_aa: CASSNTPNTGELFF; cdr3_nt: TGTGCCAGCTCTAACACACCGAACACCGGGGAGCTGTTTTTT
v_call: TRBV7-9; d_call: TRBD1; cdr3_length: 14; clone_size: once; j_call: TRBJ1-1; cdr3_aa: CASSPRGQFAEAFF; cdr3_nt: TGTGCCAGCAGCCCGCGGGGACAGTTCGCTGAAGCTTTCTTT
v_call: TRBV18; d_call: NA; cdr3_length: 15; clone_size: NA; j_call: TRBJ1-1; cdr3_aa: CASSQWTALNTEAFF; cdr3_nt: TGTGCCAGCTCACAATGGACAGCGTTGAACACTGAAGCTTTCTTT
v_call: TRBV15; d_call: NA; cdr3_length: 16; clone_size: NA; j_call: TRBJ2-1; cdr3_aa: CATSRGWGQDYNEQFF; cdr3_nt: TGTGCCACCAGCAGAGGGTGGGGGCAGGACTACAATGAGCAGTTCTTC
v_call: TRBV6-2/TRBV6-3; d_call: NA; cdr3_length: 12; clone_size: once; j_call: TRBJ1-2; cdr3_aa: CASSLGHNGYTF; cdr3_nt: TGTGCCAGCAGTTTGGGACACAATGGCTACACCTTC
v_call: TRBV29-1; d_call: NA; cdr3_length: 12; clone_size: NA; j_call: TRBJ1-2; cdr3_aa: CSARETNYGYTF; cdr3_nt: TGCAGCGCCAGGGAAACCAACTATGGCTACACCTTC
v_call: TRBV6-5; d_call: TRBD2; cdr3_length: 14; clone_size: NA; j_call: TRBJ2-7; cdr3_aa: CASSYTGGRYEQYF; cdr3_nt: TGTGCCAGCAGTTATACGGGGGGGCGATACGAGCAGTACTTC
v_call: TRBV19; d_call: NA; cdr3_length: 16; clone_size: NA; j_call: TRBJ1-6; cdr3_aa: CASSTSGRGVGSPLHF; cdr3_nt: TGTGCCAGTAGTACTAGCGGACGGGGCGTTGGGTCACCCCTCCACTTT
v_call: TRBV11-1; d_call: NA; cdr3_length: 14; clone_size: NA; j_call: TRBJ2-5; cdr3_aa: CASSSQGFGETQYF; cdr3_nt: TGTGCCAGCAGTTCCCAGGGTTTCGGGGAGACCCAGTACTTC
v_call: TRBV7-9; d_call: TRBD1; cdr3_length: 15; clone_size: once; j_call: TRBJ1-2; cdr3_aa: CASSSGTGGNYGYTF; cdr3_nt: TGTGCCAGCAGCTCGGGGACAGGGGGGAACTATGGCTACACCTTC
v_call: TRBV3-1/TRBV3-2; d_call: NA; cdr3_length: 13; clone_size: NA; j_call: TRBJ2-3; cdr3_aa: CASSQEYTDTQYF; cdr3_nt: TGTGCCAGCAGCCAAGAATACACAGATACGCAGTATTTT
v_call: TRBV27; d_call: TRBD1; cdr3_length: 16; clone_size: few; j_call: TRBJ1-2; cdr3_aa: CASSTRTGGANYGYTF; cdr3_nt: TGTGCCAGCAGTACGCGGACAGGCGGAGCTAACTATGGCTACACCTTC
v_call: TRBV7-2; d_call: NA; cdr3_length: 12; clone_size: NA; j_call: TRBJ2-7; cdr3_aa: CASSLLGLEQYF; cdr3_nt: TGTGCCAGCAGCTTACTGGGCTTGGAGCAGTACTTC
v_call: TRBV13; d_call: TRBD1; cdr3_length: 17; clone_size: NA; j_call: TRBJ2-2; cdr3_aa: CASSFGRGLRATGELFF; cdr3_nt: TGTGCCAGCAGCTTTGGCAGGGGGCTTCGGGCGACCGGGGAGCTGTTTTTT
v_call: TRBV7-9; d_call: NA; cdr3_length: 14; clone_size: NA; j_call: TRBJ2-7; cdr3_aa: CASSFSGLVWEQYF; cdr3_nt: TGTGCCAGCAGCTTCTCAGGGTTGGTTTGGGAGCAGTACTTC
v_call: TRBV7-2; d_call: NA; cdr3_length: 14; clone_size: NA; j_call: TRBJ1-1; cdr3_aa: CASRVSMGATEAFF; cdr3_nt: TGTGCCAGCAGAGTCTCTATGGGGGCGACTGAAGCTTTCTTT
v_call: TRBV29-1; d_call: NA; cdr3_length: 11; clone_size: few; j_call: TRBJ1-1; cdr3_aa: CSVFQGTEAFF; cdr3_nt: TGCAGCGTTTTCCAGGGTACTGAAGCTTTCTTT
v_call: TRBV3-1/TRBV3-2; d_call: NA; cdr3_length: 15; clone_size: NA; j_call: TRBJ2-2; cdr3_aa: CASSQGQAYTGELFF; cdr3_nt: TGTGCCAGCAGCCAAGGACAGGCGTACACCGGGGAGCTGTTTTTT
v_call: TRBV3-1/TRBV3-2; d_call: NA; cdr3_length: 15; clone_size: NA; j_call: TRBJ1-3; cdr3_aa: CASSQGGSPGNTIYF; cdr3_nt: TGTGCCAGCAGCCAAGGTGGCAGTCCTGGAAACACCATATATTTT
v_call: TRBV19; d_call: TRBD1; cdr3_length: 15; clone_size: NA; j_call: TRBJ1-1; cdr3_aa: CASSSTQGSWTEAFF; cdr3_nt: TGTGCCAGTAGTAGTACACAGGGGTCGTGGACTGAAGCTTTCTTT
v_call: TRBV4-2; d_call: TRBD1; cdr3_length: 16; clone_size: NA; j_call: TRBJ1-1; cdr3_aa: CASSHGDRGLYTEAFF; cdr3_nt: TGTGCCAGCAGCCACGGGGACAGGGGGCTCTACACTGAAGCTTTCTTT
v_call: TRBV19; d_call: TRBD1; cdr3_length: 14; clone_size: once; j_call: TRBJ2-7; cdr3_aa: CASSISDRNYEQYF; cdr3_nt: TGTGCCAGTAGTATTTCGGACAGGAATTACGAGCAGTACTTC
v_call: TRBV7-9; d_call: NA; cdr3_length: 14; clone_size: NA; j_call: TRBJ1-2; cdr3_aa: CASSSKSGNYGYTF; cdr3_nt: TGTGCCAGCAGCTCAAAATCGGGGAACTATGGCTACACCTTC
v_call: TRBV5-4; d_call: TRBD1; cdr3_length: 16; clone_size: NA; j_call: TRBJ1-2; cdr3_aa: CASSLVGQGHNYGYTF; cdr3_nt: TGTGCCAGCAGCTTGGTTGGACAGGGGCACAACTATGGCTACACCTTC
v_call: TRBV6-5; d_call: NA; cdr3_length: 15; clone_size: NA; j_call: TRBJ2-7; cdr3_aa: CASSYAAGGIYEQYF; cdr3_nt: TGTGCCAGCAGTTACGCAGCAGGGGGGATCTACGAGCAGTACTTC
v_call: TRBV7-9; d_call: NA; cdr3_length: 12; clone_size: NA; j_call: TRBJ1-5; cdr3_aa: CASSSPSGPQHF; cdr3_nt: TGTGCCAGCAGCTCACCTTCGGGGCCCCAGCATTTT
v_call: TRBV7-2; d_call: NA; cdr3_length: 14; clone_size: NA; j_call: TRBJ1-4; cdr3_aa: CASSYLSEREKLFF; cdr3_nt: TGTGCCAGCAGCTACCTCTCGGAGCGCGAAAAACTGTTTTTT
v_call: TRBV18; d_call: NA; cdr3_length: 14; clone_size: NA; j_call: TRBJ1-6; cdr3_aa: CASSVTNYNSPLHF; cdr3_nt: TGTGCCAGCTCCGTGACAAACTATAATTCACCCCTCCACTTT
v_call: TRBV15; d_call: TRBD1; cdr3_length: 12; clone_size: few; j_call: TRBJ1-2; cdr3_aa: CATGQGAGGYTF; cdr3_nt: TGTGCCACCGGACAGGGGGCGGGAGGCTACACCTTC
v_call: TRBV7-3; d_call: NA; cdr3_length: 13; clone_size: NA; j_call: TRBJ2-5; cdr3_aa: CASSLGVGETQYF; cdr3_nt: TGTGCCAGCAGCCTCGGAGTAGGAGAGACCCAGTACTTC
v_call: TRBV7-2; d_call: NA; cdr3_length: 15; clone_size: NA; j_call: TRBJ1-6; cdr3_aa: CASSLVWQANSPLHF; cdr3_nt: TGTGCCAGCAGCTTAGTCTGGCAGGCTAATTCACCCCTCCACTTT
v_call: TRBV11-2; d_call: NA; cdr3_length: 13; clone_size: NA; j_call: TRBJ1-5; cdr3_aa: CASSSLTGKPQHF; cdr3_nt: TGTGCCAGCAGCTCCCTGACGGGAAAGCCCCAGCATTTT
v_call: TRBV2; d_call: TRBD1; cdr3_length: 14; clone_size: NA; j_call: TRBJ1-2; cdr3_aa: CASFLQGASYGYTF; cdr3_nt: TGTGCCAGCTTTCTGCAGGGGGCTTCCTATGGCTACACCTTC
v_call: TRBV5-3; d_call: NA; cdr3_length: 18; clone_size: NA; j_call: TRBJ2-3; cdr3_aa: CARSLRLVFGLSTDTQYF; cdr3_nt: TGTGCCAGAAGCTTGAGGCTAGTCTTTGGACTATCCACAGATACGCAGTATTTT
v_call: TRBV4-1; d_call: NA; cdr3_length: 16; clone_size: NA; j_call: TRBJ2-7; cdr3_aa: CASSQDHGGYAYEQYF; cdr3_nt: TGCGCCAGCAGCCAAGATCACGGGGGTTACGCCTACGAGCAGTACTTC
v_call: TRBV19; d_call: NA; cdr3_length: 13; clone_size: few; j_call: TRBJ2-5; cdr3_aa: CASSEEVWETQYF; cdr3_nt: TGTGCCAGTAGTGAAGAGGTATGGGAGACCCAGTACTTC
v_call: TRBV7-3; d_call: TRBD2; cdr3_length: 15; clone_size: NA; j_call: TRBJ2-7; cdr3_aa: CASRTLAGGPHEQYF; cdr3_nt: TGTGCCAGCAGAACTCTAGCGGGGGGGCCCCACGAGCAGTACTTC
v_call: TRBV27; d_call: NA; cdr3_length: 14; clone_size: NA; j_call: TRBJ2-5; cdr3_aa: CASSAKVAQETQYF; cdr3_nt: TGTGCCAGCAGTGCAAAGGTAGCGCAAGAGACCCAGTACTTC
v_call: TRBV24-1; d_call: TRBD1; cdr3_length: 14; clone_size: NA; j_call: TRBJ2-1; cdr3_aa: CATSPGQNNNEQFF; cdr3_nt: TGTGCCACCAGCCCGGGACAGAACAACAATGAGCAGTTCTTC
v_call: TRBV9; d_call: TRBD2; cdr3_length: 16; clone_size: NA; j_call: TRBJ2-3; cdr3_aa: CASSAGTSGVTDTQYF; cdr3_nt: TGTGCCAGCAGCGCGGGGACTAGCGGAGTCACAGATACGCAGTATTTT
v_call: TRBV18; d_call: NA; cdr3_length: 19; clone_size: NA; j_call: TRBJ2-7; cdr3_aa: CASSPRTDGSGTLSYEQYF; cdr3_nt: TGTGCCAGCTCACCCCGCACCGATGGGTCCGGGACATTATCCTACGAGCAGTACTTC
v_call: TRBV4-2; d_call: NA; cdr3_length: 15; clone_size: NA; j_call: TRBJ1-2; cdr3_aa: CASSQDTQGTYGYTF; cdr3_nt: TGTGCCAGCAGCCAAGATACCCAGGGAACCTATGGCTACACCTTC
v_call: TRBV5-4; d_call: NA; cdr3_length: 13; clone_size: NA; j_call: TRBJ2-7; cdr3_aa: CASSSPDRYEQYF; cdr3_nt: TGTGCCAGCAGCTCCCCTGACAGGTACGAGCAGTACTTC
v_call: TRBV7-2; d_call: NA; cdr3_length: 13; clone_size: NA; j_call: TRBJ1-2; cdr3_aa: CASSLGQFYGYTF; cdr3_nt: TGTGCCAGCAGCTTAGGTCAGTTCTATGGCTACACCTTC
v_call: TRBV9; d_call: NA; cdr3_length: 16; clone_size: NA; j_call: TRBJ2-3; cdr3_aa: CASSALLWGDTDTQYF; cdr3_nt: TGTGCCAGCAGCGCCCTGCTCTGGGGGGACACAGATACGCAGTATTTT